This T cell receptor (beta chain) stems from a study of Ad26.COV2.S vaccination and SARS-CoV-2 variants (dated by TCRdb to the early 2020s). Study-wide context: Vaccine-arm donors were drawn from COV1001, a multicentre, randomized, double-blind, placebo-controlled phase I-IIa trial of Ad26.COV2.S in healthy adults. Ad26.COV2.S was administered intramuscularly at a dose of 5x10^10 or 1x10^11 viral particles, either as one shot or as two shots given 56 days apart. TCRbeta repertoire sequencing was used to assess the specificity and breadth of SARS-CoV-2-reactive T cell receptors after Ad26.COV2.S vaccination. The TCR-sequenced set comprised about 30 samples: around 20 Ad26.COV2.S vaccine recipients, 5 placebo recipients and 8 SARS-CoV-2 convalescent individuals. Trial participants were randomized into five groups of five: low-dose or high-dose Ad26.COV2.S given once or twice, or placebo on both occasions. Investigators remained blinded to trial group allocation during experiments and outcome assessment.

The immunoSEQ Assay was the method used to sequence TCRbeta CDR3 regions. After extraction, genomic DNA underwent amplification by bias-controlled multiplex PCR, followed by high-throughput sequencing. The study's processing was this. To quantify the absolute abundance of every unique TCRbeta CDR3 region, sequences were collapsed and filtered. T cell fraction was estimated by normalizing TCRbeta template counts to usable DNA, with usable DNA measured through amplification of reference genes found in all nucleated cells. Repertoire TCRs were annotated as SARS-CoV-2-specific by exact matching of V gene, CDR3 amino acid sequence and J gene to a known reactive TCR set. The reference SARS-CoV-2 TCR set was obtained from MIRA and was filtered for enrichment in COVID-19-positive ImmuneCODE repertoires, whereby public or cross-reactive TCRs were removed. Drawing on the MIRA antigens, annotated TCRs were analysed further at the level of specific ORF or position within ORF. Breadth was defined as the number of annotated unique rearrangements divided by the total number of unique productive rearrangements, and depth was defined as the summed frequency of the annotated unique rearrangements. Two-sided Wilcoxon rank-sum tests were used to compare TCR breadth between groups. TCRdb provides this immuneACCESS table in a form limited to in-frame rearrangements. Some clones are lacking; in checked studies, under half of them reflect an unresolved V gene, and why the rest are absent is not known. The V and J calls and the clone size are those of that table, but D and trimming were determined from the DNA. This sample has roughly 320,000 clones in its table, and just under 85% of those were observed once. The ten largest clonotypes hold around 2.2% of the sample.

Spanning cysteine to phenylalanine, the CDR3 consists of 13 amino acids. The kept DNA is CDR3 alone, 39 bases in frame from the first base. In the germline V gene (reference sequence), CDR1 corresponds to SEHNR and CDR2 to FQNEAQ. Trimming removed 0 bases from V and 0 bases from J, leaving 2 bases between the germline ends. Read against the paper, the sample's treatment or condition label means: roughly 18 received Ad26.COV2.S at low or high dose, single or two shots; five or six received placebo; per-sample allocation not given. For vaccine and placebo recipients, repertoires were sequenced using samples collected on day 63 after the first injection. Between 29 July and 7 August 2020, Cohort 1b enrolled around 24 adults aged 18-55 years at one site in Boston, USA. Ad26.COV2.S was a replication-incompetent adenovirus type 26 vector that expressed a prefusion-stabilized SARS-CoV-2 spike protein derived from the original Wuhan strain.

Paper-wide results and their limitations: Comparing responses between vaccine doses or regimens was not something the study was powered to do. Substantial breadth of spike-specific CD8+ and CD4+ T cell responses was reported after vaccination. Comparable non-spike TCR breadth was observed between vaccine and placebo recipients, consistent with only spike being contained in the vaccine. Higher spike-specific TCR breadth was observed in Ad26.COV2.S recipients than in placebo recipients (P = 0.0014). It was noted by the authors that total T cell responses may have been underestimated by the TCR breadth and depth analyses.

This clone has a handful of counts. Its antigen remains unidentified. No base qualities exist here, and no much larger clone lies one base off it. The sample has other DNA sequences that encode this CDR3 too. This sequence was found in a person between 18 and 65 years old who received the Ad26.COV2.S COVID-19 vaccine or a placebo. This receptor chain uses TRBV7-9 and TRBJ1-1; the D gene cannot be resolved reliably. The sample was peripheral blood, taken in a trial of Ad26.COV2.S vaccine versus placebo. The nucleotide sequence reads TGTGCCAGCAGCTTAGCGCTGAACACTGAAGCTTTCTTT. This yields the protein CASSLALNTEAFF.